The next 31 T cell receptor beta chains were all read from a single sample in a study of beta chain features in type 1 diabetes. Findings and limits, study-wide: TCRB CDR3 length was moderately but significantly reduced in all four CD4+ subsets of Type 1 diabetes patients.

Reverse transcription of all isolated RNA meant that expressed TCRB transcripts were sequenced. Profiled with immunoSEQ multiplex PCR; TCRdb holds only in-frame clones, not every one. The repertoire holds roughly 150,000 clones, around 7.8% seen once, with about 0.9% in the top ten. These receptors' targets are unknown. Sequences were obtained from central memory CD4+ T cells from blood. These receptors were obtained from a woman aged 40-49 years with type 1 diabetes.

CDR3: CASSLDNSYNEQFF. The CDR3, as DNA: TGTGCCAGCAGCTTGGACAACTCCTACAATGAGCAGTTCTTC. The chain carries TRBV5-4 and TRBJ2-1; D remains unclear. The ends were cut back, 0 bases at V and 0 bases at J, with 4 bases in the middle. CDR1 and CDR2 (germline): SGHNT, YYREEE (reference sequence). This CDR3 has 14 amino acids.

The V gene is TRBV11-2, the J gene TRBJ2-7; TRBD2 agrees at 10 bases. Per germline, CDR1 SGHAT and CDR2 FQNNGV. This CDR3 spans 15 amino acids. V shed 5 bases, J shed 10 bases, and the junction held 14 bases outside the gene matches. In DNA form, the CDR3 reads TGTGCCAGCAGCGCTCTTATAGCGGGGGGCCCTACACAGTACTTC. This encodes CASSALIAGGPTQYF.

This chain uses TRBV6-5 with TRBJ1-4; D is unresolved. There are 13 residues in the CDR3. With 5 bases removed from V and 7 bases from J, the gap between germline ends came to 11 bases. Germline CDR1 reads MNHEY; CDR2 reads SVGAGI. The DNA for the CDR3 is TGTGCCAGCAGTCAAGCATACAGTGAAAAACTGTTTTTT. This gives the protein CASSQAYSEKLFF.

This clone was detected a few times. The chain joins TRBV4-1 to TRBJ1-1; D remains unclear. This CDR3 contains 14 residues. Germline-derived CDR1 and CDR2 are MGHRA and YSYEKL. Between the trimmed V and J ends, which lost 0 bases and 5 bases, there was a span of 10 bases. The CDR3 is CASSQEEYGTEAFF. In DNA, the CDR3 is TGCGCCAGCAGCCAAGAGGAATACGGGACTGAAGCTTTCTTT.

The chain couples TRBV7-7 to TRBJ2-3; TRBD1 matches 7 bases. This CDR3 has 13 residues. Germline V gene sequence: CDR1 SSHAT, CDR2 FNYEAQ (reference sequence). Trimming took 5 bases from V and 3 from J; bases not matched to a gene: 2. The DNA for the CDR3 is TGTGCCAGCAGCGAGGGGGCAACAGATACGCAGTATTTT. Translation gives CASSEGATDTQYF.

The V and J genes are TRBV10-3 and TRBJ1-4; 8 bases match TRBD1. Germline loops: CDR1 ENHRY, CDR2 SYGVKD. The CDR3 is made up of 14 amino acids. Trimming removed 6 bases from V and 7 bases from J; junction bases left unmatched: 7. The CDR3 bases are TGTGCCATCAGGGAAGGACAGGGTGGTGAAAAACTGTTTTTT. It codes for CAIREGQGGEKLFF.

This clone showed up just a few times. V gene TRBV7-2 combines with J gene TRBJ2-3, with TRBD2 identical over 12 bases. The V and J ends lost 5 bases and 1 base, in that order; junction bases with no gene match: 4. This CDR3 spans 16 amino acids. Looked up from germline, CDR1 is SGHTA and CDR2 is FQGNSA. The CDR3 reads CASSQLAGGGTDTQYF. The DNA for the CDR3 is TGTGCCAGCAGCCAGCTAGCGGGAGGGGGCACAGATACGCAGTATTTT. Using reference TRBV7-2 and TRBJ2-3 for the parts outside the CDR3, the full variable domain is GAGVSQSPSNKVTEKGKDVELRCDPISGHTALYWYRQSLGQGLEFLIYFQGNSAPDKSGLPSDRFSAERTGGSVSTLTIQRTQQEDSAVYLCASSQLAGGGTDTQYFGPGTRLTVL.

V gene TRBV7-2 combines with J gene TRBJ2-3; no clear D. Germline V gene sequence: CDR1 SGHTA, CDR2 FQGNSA. The V end lost 4 bases, the J end lost 7 bases, and 6 bases lay between the germline ends. The CDR3 covers 11 residues. The chain's CDR3 is CASSYLNTQYF. CDR3 sequence (DNA): TGTGCCAGCAGCTATCTAAATACGCAGTATTTT.

The table lists this clone with a few counts. This sequence joins TRBV5-1 and TRBJ2-2; 7 bases fit TRBD1. V was clipped by 0 bases and J by 4 bases; unmatched bases: 3. This CDR3 contains 15 residues. Per germline, CDR1 SGHRS and CDR2 YFSETQ. The CDR3 loop reads CASSLADRSTGELFF. In DNA form, the CDR3 reads TGCGCCAGCAGCTTGGCGGACAGGAGCACCGGGGAGCTGTTTTTT.

This chain links TRBV29-1 with TRBJ2-2; 9 bases map to TRBD1. Germline CDR1 SQVTM, CDR2 ANQGSEA. After removal of 7 bases from V and 4 bases from J, the junction contained 10 bases not matched to a gene. The CDR3 contains 15 residues. This CDR3 reads CSAIRDRVGTGELFF. CDR3 bases: TGCAGCGCTATCCGGGACAGGGTGGGCACCGGGGAGCTGTTTTTT.

The chain combines TRBV27 with TRBJ2-1, with TRBD2 matching 13 bases. The V segment lost 2 bases and the J segment 7 bases; nucleotides outside the gene matches: 5. The CDR3 runs 16 residues. The V gene's germline CDR1 is MNHEY and CDR2 SMNVEV (reference sequence). The CDR3 loop reads CASSLTSGRGVNEQFF. The CDR3 DNA is TGTGCCAGCAGTTTAACTAGCGGGAGGGGAGTAAATGAGCAGTTCTTC.

This clone was recorded a few times. The gene calls are TRBV2 and TRBJ2-7; D is possibly TRBD2 (6 bases). V lost 8 bases and J lost 5, with 16 bases in between. The CDR3 totals 13 residues. CDR1 and CDR2 from the germline V gene are SNHLY and FYNNEI. The CDR3 here is CASLRDGGDEQYF. Here the CDR3 DNA reads TGTGCCAGCCTGCGGGACGGAGGTGACGAGCAGTACTTC. The full variable domain, rest sourced from reference TRBV2 and TRBJ2-7, is EPEVTQTPSHQVTQMGQEVILRCVPISNHLYFYWYRQILGQKVEFLVSFYNNEISEKSEIFDDQFSVERPDGSNFTLKIRSTKLEDSAMYFCASLRDGGDEQYFGPGTRLTVT.

This clone was seen at least ten times. The V call is TRBV5-4, the J call TRBJ1-2, with a weak D call TRBD1 (6 bases). With 4 bases removed from V and 6 bases from J, the gap between germline ends came to 16 bases. Looked up from germline, CDR1 is SGHNT and CDR2 is YYREEE (reference sequence). This CDR3 is 14 amino acids long. CDR3 bases: TGTGCCAGCAGCGGATACAGGGATTCTAATGGCTACACCTTC. Its translation: CASSGYRDSNGYTF.

This clone was detected ten times or more. V gene TRBV5-1 combines with J gene TRBJ1-4; 7 positions agree with TRBD1. Trimming took 2 bases from V and 8 from J; bases not matched to a gene: 6. The CDR3 is made up of 14 amino acids. Per germline, CDR1 SGHRS and CDR2 YFSETQ. The CDR3 coding sequence is TGCGCCAGCAGCTTCGACAGGGTGCAGGAAAAACTGTTTTTT. Its protein product is CASSFDRVQEKLFF.

This clone was seen a handful of times. The chain has TRBV25-1 and TRBJ2-5; D possibly corresponds to TRBD2 (5 bases). The CDR3 totals 14 residues. Trimming removed 4 bases at V and 3 bases at J, with 12 bases between. The germline V gene encodes CDR1 MGHDK and CDR2 SYGVNS. CDR3 sequence reads: CASSGFSVKETQYF. In DNA, the CDR3 is TGTGCCAGCAGTGGTTTTAGCGTTAAAGAGACCCAGTACTTC.

This clone showed up just a few times. The V and J genes are TRBV5-1 and TRBJ1-6; D remains unclear. Trimming took 6 bases from V and 0 from J, leaving 7 bases between them. CDR1 and CDR2 (germline): SGHRS, YFSETQ. CDR3 length equals 14 residues. The DNA of the CDR3 is TGCGCCAGCAAGCCGAGCTCCTATAATTCACCCCTCCACTTT. Its protein is CASKPSSYNSPLHF.

The chain recombines TRBV27 with TRBJ1-4; maybe TRBD1 (5 bases). The V and J ends lost 4 bases and 8 bases respectively, with 14 bases between them. Germline V gene lookup returns CDR1 MNHEY and CDR2 SMNVEV (reference sequence). This CDR3 has 14 residues. CDR3: CASSSSRVYEKLFF. CDR3 bases: TGTGCCAGCAGTTCTTCCAGGGTTTACGAAAAACTGTTTTTT.

This clone was observed a handful of times. V usage is TRBV5-4 and J usage is TRBJ2-4; a weak D match, TRBD2 (5 bases). In germline, CDR1 is SGHNT, CDR2 YYREEE (reference sequence). There are 15 residues in the CDR3. Deletions cut 4 bases from V and 6 bases from J, with 17 bases between. The CDR3 DNA sequence: TGTGCCAGCAGCCCCCGACGAGGGCCTCCAAACATTCAGTACTTC. Translation: CASSPRRGPPNIQYF.

The sample holds a few counts of this clone. The DNA of the CDR3 is TGTGCCTGGAGTAGGGGGGGAACGGATGAAAAACTGTTTTTT. Translating it yields CAWSRGGTDEKLFF. The V call is TRBV30, the J call TRBJ1-4, with D possibly TRBD1 on 6 matching bases. V lost 2 bases and J lost 6, with 13 bases in between. Germline assignment: CDR1 GTSNPN and CDR2 SVGIG (reference sequence). The CDR3 sequence is 14 residues long. Supplemented by reference TRBV30 and TRBJ1-4, the full variable domain reads SQTIHQWPATLVQPVGSPLSLECTVEGTSNPNLYWYRQAAGRGLQLLFYSVGIGQISSEVPQNLSASRPQDRQFILSSKKLLLSDSGFYLCAWSRGGTDEKLFFGSGTQLSVL.

This clone was observed a few times. The J gene is TRBJ1-5, the V gene TRBV2, with a possible D match to TRBD1 (5 bases). Trimming removed 8 bases from V and 2 bases from J, with 13 bases in between. In germline, CDR1 is SNHLY, CDR2 FYNNEI. The CDR3 runs 14 residues. In DNA form, the CDR3 reads TGTGCCAGCCGCAGGGAATCGGGCAATCAGCCCCAGCATTTT. It translates to CASRRESGNQPQHF. Full variable domain (outside the CDR3, taken from reference TRBV2 and TRBJ1-5): EPEVTQTPSHQVTQMGQEVILRCVPISNHLYFYWYRQILGQKVEFLVSFYNNEISEKSEIFDDQFSVERPDGSNFTLKIRSTKLEDSAMYFCASRRESGNQPQHFGDGTRLSIL.

This clone has more than one count but fewer than ten. This chain links TRBV6-5 with TRBJ2-6; D may be TRBD1 (5 bases). With 10 bases removed from V and 3 bases from J, the gap between germline ends came to 10 bases. CDR1 and CDR2 (germline): MNHEY, SVGAGI. This CDR3 contains 13 residues. The CDR3 loop reads CATRTSGANVLTF. The CDR3 bases are TGTGCCACCCGGACAAGTGGGGCCAACGTCCTGACTTTC.

The chain is built from TRBV29-1 and TRBJ1-1, with D maybe TRBD1 (6 bases). The V gene lost 7 bases and the J gene lost 0 bases, with 27 bases spanning the gap. Germline lookup yields CDR1 SQVTM and CDR2 ANQGSEA. The CDR3 is 18 residues long. The CDR3 sequence is CSGEGITTRGAMNTEAFF. CDR3 DNA sequence: TGCAGCGGGGAAGGGATAACAACGCGGGGGGCAATGAACACTGAAGCTTTCTTT.

In its sample, this clone was seen a few times. The V and J genes are TRBV18 and TRBJ2-7, with D perhaps matching TRBD1 (5 bases). Per the germline V gene, CDR1 is KGHSH and CDR2 is LQKENI. The ends were cut back, 2 bases at V and 0 bases at J, with 5 bases in the middle. The length of the CDR3 is 13 residues. DNA for the CDR3: TGTGCCAGCTCACCAGACAGCTCCTACGAGCAGTACTTC. This sequence encodes CASSPDSSYEQYF.

The chain carries TRBV7-2 and TRBJ2-7, with 10 bases matching TRBD1. J lost 4 bases, V lost 2 bases, and 5 bases had no gene match. The CDR3 loop spans 15 amino acids. Germline V gene sequence: CDR1 SGHTA, CDR2 FQGNSA. CDR3 sequence (DNA): TGTGCCAGCAGCTTAATTGGGACAGGGGTGTACGAGCAGTACTTC. This gives the protein CASSLIGTGVYEQYF.

This clone was recorded a few times. The rearrangement joins TRBV4-3 to TRBJ2-5; tentatively, D is TRBD2 (6 bases). The CDR3 contains 16 residues. With 1 base removed from V and 5 bases from J, the gap between germline ends came to 17 bases. Per germline, CDR1 LGHNA and CDR2 YSLEER. The CDR3 loop is CASSQGHGGSWETQYF. In nucleotides, the CDR3 is TGCGCCAGCAGCCAAGGCCACGGGGGAAGTTGGGAGACCCAGTACTTC.

This clone appeared a few times. The chain links TRBV7-9 to TRBJ2-1; 8 bases are shared with TRBD2. The CDR3 covers 15 residues. With V trimmed by 2 bases and J by 7 bases, 7 bases remained unmatched. The germline CDR1 and CDR2 sequences are SEHNR and FQNEAQ (reference sequence). DNA for the CDR3: TGTGCCAGCAGCTTAAAGCGGGAGACTGGGAATGAGCAGTTCTTC. Translated, it gives CASSLKRETGNEQFF.

The V call is TRBV27, the J call TRBJ1-2; TRBD1 is a possible D gene (5 bases). Germline V lookup: CDR1 MNHEY, CDR2 SMNVEV (reference sequence). The CDR3 has 14 residues. Trimming cost V 4 bases and J 8 bases, with 17 bases left between them. The CDR3 here is CASSYLAGTIGYTF. CDR3 nucleotides: TGTGCCAGCAGTTATTTGGCCGGGACTATAGGCTACACCTTC.

This chain joins TRBV7-2 and TRBJ1-2, with 8 nucleotides matching TRBD1. There are 13 residues in the CDR3. V dropped 6 bases and J dropped 4; count of bases not matched to a gene: 4. Looked up from germline, CDR1 is SGHTA and CDR2 is FQGNSA. Here the CDR3 DNA reads TGTGCCAGCAGTTCAGGGGGCAGCTATGGCTACACCTTC. This gives the protein CASSSGGSYGYTF.

This clone has only a few counts. The V gene is TRBV5-1, the J gene TRBJ2-1; D unresolved. The V end lost 1 base, the J end lost 9 bases, and 14 bases lay between the germline ends. The CDR3 consists of 14 residues. Germline V lookup: CDR1 SGHRS, CDR2 YFSETQ. In DNA, the CDR3 is TGCGCCAGCAGCTTGAGTGGTGACTCTATTGAGCAGTTCTTC. Its translation: CASSLSGDSIEQFF.

The chain has TRBV9 and TRBJ2-1; 9 nucleotides line up with TRBD2. CDR1 and CDR2 (germline): SGDLS, YYNGEE. The CDR3 runs 16 residues. V lost 0 bases, J lost 10 bases, and 11 bases stayed unmatched. This CDR3 reads CASSVVAGGLTDEQFF. The CDR3, as DNA: TGTGCCAGCAGCGTAGTGGCGGGGGGGCTAACCGACGAGCAGTTCTTC.

This clone was detected only a few times. The J gene is TRBJ2-7, the V gene TRBV9; tentatively, D is TRBD2 (5 bases). This CDR3 has 15 residues. CDR1 SGDLS and CDR2 YYNGEE come from the germline V gene. V was trimmed by 4 bases and J by 9 bases, leaving 23 bases between them. CDR3 protein: CASSQLSSLPGRQYF. CDR3 nucleotides: TGTGCCAGCAGCCAATTGTCCAGTCTCCCGGGGAGGCAGTACTTC.